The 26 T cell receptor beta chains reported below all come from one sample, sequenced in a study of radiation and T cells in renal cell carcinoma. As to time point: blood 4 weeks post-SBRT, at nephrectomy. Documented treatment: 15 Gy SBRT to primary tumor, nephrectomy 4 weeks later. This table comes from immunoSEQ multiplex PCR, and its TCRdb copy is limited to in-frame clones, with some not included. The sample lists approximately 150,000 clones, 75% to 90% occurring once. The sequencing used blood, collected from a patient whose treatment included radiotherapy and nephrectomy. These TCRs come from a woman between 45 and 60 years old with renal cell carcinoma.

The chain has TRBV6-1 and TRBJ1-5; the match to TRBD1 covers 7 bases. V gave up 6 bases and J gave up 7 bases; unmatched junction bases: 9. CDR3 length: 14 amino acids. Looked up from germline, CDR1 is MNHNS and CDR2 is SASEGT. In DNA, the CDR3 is TGTGCCAGCAGATCTAGACAGGGCGGACAGCCCCAGCATTTT. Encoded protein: CASRSRQGGQPQHF.

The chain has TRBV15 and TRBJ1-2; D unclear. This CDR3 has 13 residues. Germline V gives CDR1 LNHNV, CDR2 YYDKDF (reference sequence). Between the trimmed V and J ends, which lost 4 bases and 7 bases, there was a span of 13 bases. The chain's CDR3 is CATSTYSLPGYTF. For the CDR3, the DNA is TGTGCCACCAGCACATACAGTCTACCTGGCTACACCTTC.

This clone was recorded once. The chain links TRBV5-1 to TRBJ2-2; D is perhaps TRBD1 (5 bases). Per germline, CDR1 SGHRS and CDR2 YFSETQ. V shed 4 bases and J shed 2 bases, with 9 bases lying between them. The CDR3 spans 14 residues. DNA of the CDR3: TGCGCCAGCAGCGGCCAGGGAAACACCGGGGAGCTGTTTTTT. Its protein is CASSGQGNTGELFF.

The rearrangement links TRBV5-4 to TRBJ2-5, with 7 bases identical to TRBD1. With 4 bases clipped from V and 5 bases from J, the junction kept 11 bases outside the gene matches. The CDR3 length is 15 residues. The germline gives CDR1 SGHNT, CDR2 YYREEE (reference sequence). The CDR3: CASSPGQPNEETQYF. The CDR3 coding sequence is TGTGCCAGCAGCCCGGGACAGCCCAATGAGGAGACCCAGTACTTC.

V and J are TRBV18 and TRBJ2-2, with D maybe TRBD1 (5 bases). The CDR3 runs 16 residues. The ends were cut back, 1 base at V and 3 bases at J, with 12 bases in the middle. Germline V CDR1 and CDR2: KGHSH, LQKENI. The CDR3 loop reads CASSPLTGLDTGELFF. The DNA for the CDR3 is TGTGCCAGCTCACCACTAACAGGCCTAGACACCGGGGAGCTGTTTTTT.

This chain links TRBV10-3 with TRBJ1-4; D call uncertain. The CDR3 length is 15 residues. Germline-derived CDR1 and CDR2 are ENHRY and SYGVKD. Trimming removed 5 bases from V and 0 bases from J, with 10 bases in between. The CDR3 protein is CAISPTTATNEKLFF. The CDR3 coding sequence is TGTGCCATCAGTCCAACAACAGCAACTAATGAAAAACTGTTTTTT.

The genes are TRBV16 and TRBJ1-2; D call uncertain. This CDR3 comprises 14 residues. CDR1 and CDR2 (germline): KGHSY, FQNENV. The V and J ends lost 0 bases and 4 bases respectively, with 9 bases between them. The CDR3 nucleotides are TGTGCCAGCAGCCAATCGGCCACTCCCTATGGCTACACCTTC. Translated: CASSQSATPYGYTF.

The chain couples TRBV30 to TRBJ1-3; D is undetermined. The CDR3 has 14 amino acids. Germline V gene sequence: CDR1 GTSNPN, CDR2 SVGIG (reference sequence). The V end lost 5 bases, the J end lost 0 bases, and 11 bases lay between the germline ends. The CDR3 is CAWGTSYSGNTIYF. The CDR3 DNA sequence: TGTGCCTGGGGAACAAGCTACTCTGGAAACACCATATATTTT.

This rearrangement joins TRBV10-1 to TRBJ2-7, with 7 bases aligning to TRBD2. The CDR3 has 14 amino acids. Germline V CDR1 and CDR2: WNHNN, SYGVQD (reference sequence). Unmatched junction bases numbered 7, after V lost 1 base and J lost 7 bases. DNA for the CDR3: TGCGCCAGCAGTGAGTTTCAGGGAGGGAGGGAGCAGTACTTC. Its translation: CASSEFQGGREQYF.

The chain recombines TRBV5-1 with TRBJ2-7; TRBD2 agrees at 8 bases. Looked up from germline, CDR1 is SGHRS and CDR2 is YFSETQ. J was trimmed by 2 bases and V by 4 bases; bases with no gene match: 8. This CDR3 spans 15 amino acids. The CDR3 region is CASSPFREGPYEQYF. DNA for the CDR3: TGCGCCAGCAGCCCCTTCCGGGAGGGCCCCTACGAGCAGTACTTC.

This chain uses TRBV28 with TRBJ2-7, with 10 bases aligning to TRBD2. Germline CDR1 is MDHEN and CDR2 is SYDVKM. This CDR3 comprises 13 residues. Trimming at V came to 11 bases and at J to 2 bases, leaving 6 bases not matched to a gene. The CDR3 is CASGTSEPYEQYF. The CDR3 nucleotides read TGTGCCTCCGGGACTAGCGAACCCTACGAGCAGTACTTC. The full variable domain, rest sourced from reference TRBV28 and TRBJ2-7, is DVKVTQSSRYLVKRTGEKVFLECVQDMDHENMFWYRQDPGLGLRLIYFSYDVKMKEKGDIPEGYSVSREKKERFSLILESASTNQTSMYLCASGTSEPYEQYFGPGTRLTVT.

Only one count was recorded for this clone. In DNA, the CDR3 is TGCGCCAGCAGCCAAGATTACACCGGATTAGTGGCTACGCAGTATTTT. It encodes CASSQDYTGLVATQYF. The J gene is TRBJ2-3, the V gene TRBV4-3; D is ambiguous. The CDR3 has 16 amino acids. Trimming removed 0 bases at V and 8 bases at J, with 18 bases between. Germline V gene sequence: CDR1 LGHNA, CDR2 YSLEER.

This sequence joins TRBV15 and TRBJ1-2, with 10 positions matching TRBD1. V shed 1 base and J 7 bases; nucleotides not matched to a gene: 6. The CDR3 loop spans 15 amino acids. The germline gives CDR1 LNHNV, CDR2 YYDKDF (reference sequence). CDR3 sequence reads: CATSRVRQGAGGYTF. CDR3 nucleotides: TGTGCCACCAGCAGAGTTAGACAGGGGGCTGGTGGCTACACCTTC.

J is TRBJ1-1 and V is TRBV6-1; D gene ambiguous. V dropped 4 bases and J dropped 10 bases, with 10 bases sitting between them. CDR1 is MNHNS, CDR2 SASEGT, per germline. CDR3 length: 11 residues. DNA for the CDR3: TGTGCCAGCAGTGTTCCCCTCGGAGCTTTCTTT. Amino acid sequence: CASSVPLGAFF.

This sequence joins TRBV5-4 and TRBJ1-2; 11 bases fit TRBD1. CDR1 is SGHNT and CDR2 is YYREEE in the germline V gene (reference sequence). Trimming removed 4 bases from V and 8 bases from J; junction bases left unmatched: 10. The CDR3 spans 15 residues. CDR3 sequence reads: CASSPRTGGAWGYTF. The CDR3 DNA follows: TGTGCCAGCAGCCCAAGGACAGGGGGCGCATGGGGCTACACCTTC.

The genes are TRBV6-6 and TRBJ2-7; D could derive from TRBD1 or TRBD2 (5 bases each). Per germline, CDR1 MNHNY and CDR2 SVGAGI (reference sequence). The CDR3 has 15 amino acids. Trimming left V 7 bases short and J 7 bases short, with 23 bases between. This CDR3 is CASTHSGTVKREQYF. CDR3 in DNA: TGTGCCAGCACTCACTCCGGGACGGTAAAAAGAGAGCAGTACTTC.

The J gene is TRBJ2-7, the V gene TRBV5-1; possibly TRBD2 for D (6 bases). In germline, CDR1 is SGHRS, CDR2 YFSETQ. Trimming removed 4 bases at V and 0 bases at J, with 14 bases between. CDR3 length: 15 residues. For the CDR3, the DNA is TGCGCCAGCAGCCCCGTCGGAGGGAGCTCCTACGAGCAGTACTTC. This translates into CASSPVGGSSYEQYF.

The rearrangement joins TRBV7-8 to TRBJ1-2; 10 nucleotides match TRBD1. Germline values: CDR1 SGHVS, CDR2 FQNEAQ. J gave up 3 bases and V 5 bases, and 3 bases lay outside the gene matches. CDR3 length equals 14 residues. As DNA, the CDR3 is TGTGCCAGCAGCAAGACAGGGGGCTACTATGGCTACACCTTC. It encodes CASSKTGGYYGYTF.

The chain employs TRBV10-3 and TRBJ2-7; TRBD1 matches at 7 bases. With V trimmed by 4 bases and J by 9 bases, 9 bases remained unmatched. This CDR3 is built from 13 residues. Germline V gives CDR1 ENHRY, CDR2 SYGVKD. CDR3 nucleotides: TGTGCCATCAGTGGGGACAGCCTAATGCTGCAGTACTTC. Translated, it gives CAISGDSLMLQYF.

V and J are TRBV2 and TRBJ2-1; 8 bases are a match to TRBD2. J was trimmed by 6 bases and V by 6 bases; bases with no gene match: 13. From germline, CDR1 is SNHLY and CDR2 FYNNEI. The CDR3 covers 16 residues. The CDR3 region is CASRVLPGLVGNEQFF. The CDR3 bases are TGTGCCAGCAGAGTCCTCCCGGGACTAGTTGGCAATGAGCAGTTCTTC.

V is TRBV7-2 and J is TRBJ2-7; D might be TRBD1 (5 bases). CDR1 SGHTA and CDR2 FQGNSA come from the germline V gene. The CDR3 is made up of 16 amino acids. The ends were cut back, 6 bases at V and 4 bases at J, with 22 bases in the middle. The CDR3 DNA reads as TGTGCCAGCAGTTCGGACCAGGGATTAACAAGGTACGAGCAGTACTTC. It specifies CASSSDQGLTRYEQYF.

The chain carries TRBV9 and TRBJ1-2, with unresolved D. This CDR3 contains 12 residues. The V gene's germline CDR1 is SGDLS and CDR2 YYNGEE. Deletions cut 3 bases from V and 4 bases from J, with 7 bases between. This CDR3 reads CASSEMRYGYTF. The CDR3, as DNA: TGTGCCAGCAGCGAGATGCGCTATGGCTACACCTTC.

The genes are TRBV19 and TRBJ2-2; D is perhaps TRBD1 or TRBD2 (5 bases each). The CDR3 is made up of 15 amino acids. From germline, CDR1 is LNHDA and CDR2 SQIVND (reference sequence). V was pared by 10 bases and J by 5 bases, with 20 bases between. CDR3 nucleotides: TGTGCCATAGGGTCCAGGGACCGCCAGACCGGGGAGCTGTTTTTT. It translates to CAIGSRDRQTGELFF.

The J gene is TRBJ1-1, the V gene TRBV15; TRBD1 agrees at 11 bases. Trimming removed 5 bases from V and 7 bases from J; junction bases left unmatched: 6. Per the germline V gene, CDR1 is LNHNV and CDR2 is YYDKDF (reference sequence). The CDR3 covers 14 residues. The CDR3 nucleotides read TGTGCCACCAGCGCGGGACAGGGGGTTTATGAAGCTTTCTTT. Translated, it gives CATSAGQGVYEAFF.

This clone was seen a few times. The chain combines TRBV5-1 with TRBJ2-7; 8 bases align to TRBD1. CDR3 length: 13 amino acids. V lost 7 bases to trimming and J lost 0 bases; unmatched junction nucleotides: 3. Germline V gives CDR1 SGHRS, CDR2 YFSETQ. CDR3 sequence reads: CASSTGDSYEQYF. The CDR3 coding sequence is TGCGCCAGCTCGACAGGGGACTCCTACGAGCAGTACTTC.

CDR3 nucleotide sequence: TGTGCCAGTAGTATAGGGGGTGTCCAGACCCACGAGCAGTACTTC. Protein product: CASSIGGVQTHEQYF. The chain carries TRBV19 and TRBJ2-7; D is ambiguous. CDR1 and CDR2 (germline): LNHDA, SQIVND (reference sequence). V was clipped by 1 base and J by 5 bases, with 15 bases between them. There are 15 residues in the CDR3.